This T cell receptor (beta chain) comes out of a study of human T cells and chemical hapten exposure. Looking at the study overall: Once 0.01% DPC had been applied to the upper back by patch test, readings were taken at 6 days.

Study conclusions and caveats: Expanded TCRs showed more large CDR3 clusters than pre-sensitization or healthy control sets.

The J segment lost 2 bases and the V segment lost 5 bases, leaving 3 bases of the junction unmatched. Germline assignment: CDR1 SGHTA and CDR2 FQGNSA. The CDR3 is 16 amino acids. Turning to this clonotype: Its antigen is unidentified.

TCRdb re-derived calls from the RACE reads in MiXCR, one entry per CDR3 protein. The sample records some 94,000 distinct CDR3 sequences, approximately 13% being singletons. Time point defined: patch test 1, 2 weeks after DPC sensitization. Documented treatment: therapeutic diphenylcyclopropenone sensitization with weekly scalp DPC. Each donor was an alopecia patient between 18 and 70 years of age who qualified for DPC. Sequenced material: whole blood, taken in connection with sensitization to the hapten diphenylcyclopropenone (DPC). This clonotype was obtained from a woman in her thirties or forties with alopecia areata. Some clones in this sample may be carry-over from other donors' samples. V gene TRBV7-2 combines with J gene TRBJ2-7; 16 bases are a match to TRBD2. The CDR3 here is CASSPGLAGGAYEQYF. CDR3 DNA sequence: TGTGCCAGCAGCCCGGGACTAGCGGGAGGGGCCTACGAGCAGTACTTC.